This TCR beta chain stems from a study of blood T cell repertoires in COVID-19. Data came from immunoSEQ multiplex PCR; TCRdb stores just in-frame clones and leaves some out. The repertoire includes about 330,000 clones, roughly 87% of them detected once, and more than 1% sits in the top ten. The CDR3 length is 14 residues. Trimming cost V 4 bases and J 6 bases; bases outside gene matches: 7. Germline lookup yields CDR1 SGHNT and CDR2 YYREEE (reference sequence). This clone was counted between two and nine times. This clonotype was obtained from a woman in her thirties who had recovered from COVID-19. The V call is TRBV5-4, the J call TRBJ1-2; 9 bases are a match to TRBD1. The specimen sequenced was PBMCs or T cells enriched from blood (not recorded which). CDR3 protein: CASSSGTGRHGYTF. DNA of the CDR3: TGTGCCAGCAGCAGCGGGACAGGGCGGCATGGCTACACCTTC.